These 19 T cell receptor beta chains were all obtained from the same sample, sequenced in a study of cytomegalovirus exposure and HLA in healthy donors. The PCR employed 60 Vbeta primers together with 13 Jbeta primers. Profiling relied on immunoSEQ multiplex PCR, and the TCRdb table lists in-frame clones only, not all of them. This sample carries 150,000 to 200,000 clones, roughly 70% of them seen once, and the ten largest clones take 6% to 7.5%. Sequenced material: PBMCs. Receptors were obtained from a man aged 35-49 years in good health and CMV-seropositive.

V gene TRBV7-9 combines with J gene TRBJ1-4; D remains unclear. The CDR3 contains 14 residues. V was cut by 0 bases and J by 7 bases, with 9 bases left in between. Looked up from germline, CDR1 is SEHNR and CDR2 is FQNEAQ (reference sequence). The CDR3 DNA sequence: TGTGCCAGCAGCTTAGCCGTCGCGGGTGAAAAACTGTTTTTT. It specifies CASSLAVAGEKLFF.

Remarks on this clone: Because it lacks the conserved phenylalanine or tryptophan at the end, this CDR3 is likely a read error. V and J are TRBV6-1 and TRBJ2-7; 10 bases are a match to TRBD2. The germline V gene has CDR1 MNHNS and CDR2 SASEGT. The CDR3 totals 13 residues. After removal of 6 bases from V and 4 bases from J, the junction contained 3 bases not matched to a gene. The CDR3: CASRASGGYEQYL. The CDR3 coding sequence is TGTGCCAGCAGGGCTAGCGGGGGTTACGAGCAGTACCTC.

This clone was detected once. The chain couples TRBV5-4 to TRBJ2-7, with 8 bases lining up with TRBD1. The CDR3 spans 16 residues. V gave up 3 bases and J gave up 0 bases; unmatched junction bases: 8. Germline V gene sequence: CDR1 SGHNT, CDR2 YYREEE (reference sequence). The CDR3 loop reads CASSSPTQGGSYEQYF. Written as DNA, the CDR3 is TGTGCCAGCAGCTCTCCTACACAGGGGGGCTCCTACGAGCAGTACTTC.

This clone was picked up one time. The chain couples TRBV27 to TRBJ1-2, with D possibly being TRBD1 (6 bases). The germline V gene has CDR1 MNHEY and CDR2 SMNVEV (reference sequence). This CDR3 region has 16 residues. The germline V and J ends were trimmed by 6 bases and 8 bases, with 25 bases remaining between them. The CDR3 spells CASRPMGAKKRGGYTF. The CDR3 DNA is TGTGCCAGCAGGCCAATGGGGGCGAAAAAGAGAGGAGGCTACACCTTC.

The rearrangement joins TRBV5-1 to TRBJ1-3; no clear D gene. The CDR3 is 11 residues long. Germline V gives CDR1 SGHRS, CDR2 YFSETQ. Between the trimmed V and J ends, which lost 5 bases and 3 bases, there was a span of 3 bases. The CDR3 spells CASRYGNTIYF. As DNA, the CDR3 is TGCGCCAGCAGATATGGAAACACCATATATTTT.

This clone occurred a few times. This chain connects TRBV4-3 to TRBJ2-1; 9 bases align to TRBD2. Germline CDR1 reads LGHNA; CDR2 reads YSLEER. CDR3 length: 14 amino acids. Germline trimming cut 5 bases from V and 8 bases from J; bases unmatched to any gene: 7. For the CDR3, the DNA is TGCGCCAGCAGCACATATAGCGGGGGATATGAGCAGTTCTTC. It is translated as CASSTYSGGYEQFF.

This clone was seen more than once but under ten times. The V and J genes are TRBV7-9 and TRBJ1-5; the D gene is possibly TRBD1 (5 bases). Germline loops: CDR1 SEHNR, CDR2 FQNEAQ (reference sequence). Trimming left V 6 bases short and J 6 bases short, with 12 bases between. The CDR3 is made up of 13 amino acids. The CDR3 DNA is TGTGCCAGCAGTGCCATCGGGGGTCAGCCCCAGCATTTT. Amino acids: CASSAIGGQPQHF.

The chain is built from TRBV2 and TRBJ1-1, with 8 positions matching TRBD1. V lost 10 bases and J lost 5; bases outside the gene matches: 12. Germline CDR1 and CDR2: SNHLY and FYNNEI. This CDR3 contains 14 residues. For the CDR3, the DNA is TGTGCCACCCGGGACAGGTCCCCTGGGACTGAAGCTTTCTTT. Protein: CATRDRSPGTEAFF.

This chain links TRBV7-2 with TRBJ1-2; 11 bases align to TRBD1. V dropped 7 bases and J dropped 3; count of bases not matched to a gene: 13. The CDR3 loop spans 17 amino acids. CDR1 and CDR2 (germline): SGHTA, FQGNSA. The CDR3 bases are TGTGCCAGCAACTCACCGGGACAGGGGGTCGAAGACTATGGCTACACCTTC. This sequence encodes CASNSPGQGVEDYGYTF. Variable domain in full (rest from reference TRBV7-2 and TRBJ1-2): GAGVSQSPSNKVTEKGKDVELRCDPISGHTALYWYRQSLGQGLEFLIYFQGNSAPDKSGLPSDRFSAERTGGSVSTLTIQRTQQEDSAVYLCASNSPGQGVEDYGYTFGSGTRLTVV.

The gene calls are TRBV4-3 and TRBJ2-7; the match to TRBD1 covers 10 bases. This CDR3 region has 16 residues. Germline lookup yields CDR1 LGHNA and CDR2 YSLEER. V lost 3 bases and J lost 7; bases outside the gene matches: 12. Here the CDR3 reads CASSHLPGQGSGEQYF. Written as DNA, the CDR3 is TGCGCCAGCAGCCACTTACCGGGACAGGGGTCAGGAGAGCAGTACTTC.

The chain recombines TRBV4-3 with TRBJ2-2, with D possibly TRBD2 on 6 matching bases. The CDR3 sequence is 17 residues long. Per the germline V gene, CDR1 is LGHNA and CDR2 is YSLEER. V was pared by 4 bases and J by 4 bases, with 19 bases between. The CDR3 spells CASSPHVSAGSTGELFF. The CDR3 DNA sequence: TGCGCCAGCAGCCCCCATGTATCGGCGGGGTCCACCGGGGAGCTGTTTTTT.

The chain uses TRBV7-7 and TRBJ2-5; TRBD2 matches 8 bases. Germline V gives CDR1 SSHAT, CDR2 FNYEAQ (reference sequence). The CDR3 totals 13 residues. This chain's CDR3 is CASGAGDGETQYF. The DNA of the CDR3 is TGTGCTAGCGGAGCGGGGGACGGGGAGACCCAGTACTTC.

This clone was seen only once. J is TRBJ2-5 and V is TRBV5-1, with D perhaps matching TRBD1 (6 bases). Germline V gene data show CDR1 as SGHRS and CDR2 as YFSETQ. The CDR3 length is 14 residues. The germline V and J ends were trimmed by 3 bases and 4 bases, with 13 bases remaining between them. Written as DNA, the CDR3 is TGCGCCAGCAGCTCCGGGACACCTAGAGAGACCCAGTACTTC. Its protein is CASSSGTPRETQYF.

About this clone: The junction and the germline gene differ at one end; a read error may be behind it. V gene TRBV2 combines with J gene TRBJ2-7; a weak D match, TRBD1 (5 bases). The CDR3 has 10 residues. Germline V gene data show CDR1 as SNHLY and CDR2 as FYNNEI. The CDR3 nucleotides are TGTGCCAGCAAGGGGCCCGAGCGGTACTTC. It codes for CASKGPERYF.

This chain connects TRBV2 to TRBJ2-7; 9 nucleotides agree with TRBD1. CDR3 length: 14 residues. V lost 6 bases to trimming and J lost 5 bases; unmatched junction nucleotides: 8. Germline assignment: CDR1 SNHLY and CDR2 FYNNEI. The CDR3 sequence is CASRGDRVLNEQYF. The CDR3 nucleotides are TGTGCCAGCAGGGGGGACAGGGTATTGAACGAGCAGTACTTC.

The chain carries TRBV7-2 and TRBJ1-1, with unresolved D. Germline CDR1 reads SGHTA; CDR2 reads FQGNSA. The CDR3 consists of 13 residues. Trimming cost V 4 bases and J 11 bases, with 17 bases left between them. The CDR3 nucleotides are TGTGCCAGCAGCTCTATTCTGTCCGGCGGCGCTTTCTTT. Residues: CASSSILSGGAFF.

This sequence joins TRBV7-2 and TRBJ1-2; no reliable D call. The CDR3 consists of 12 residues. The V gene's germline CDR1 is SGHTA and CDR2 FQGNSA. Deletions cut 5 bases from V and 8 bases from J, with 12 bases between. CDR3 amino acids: CASSPRTGGYTF. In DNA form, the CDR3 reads TGTGCCAGCAGCCCACGGACGGGAGGCTACACCTTC.

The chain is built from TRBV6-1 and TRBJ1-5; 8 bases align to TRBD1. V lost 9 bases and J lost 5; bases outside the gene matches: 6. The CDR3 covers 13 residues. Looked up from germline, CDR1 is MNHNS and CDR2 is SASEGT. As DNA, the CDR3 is TGTGCCAGTAATGGACAGGGCTATCAGCCCCAGCATTTT. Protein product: CASNGQGYQPQHF.

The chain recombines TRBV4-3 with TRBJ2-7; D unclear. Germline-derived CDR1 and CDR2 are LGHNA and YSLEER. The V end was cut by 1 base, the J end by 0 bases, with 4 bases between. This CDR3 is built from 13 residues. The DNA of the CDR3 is TGCGCCAGCAGCCAAGGGGCCTCCTACGAGCAGTACTTC. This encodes CASSQGASYEQYF.